This TCR beta chain was sequenced during a study of blood T cell repertoires in COVID-19 (dated by TCRdb to about 2020). The study in broad terms: Samples from collaborators originated in the United States, Italy and Spain and spanned both the acute and convalescent phases of COVID-19. The material from the prospective study consisted of cDNA or gDNA derived from T cells, B-cell-depleted T cells, or PBMCs. Deeply sampled blood TCRbeta repertoires from subjects exposed to, actively infected with, or recovered from COVID-19 were included in the dataset. The repertoires were released in a freely available public database meant as a resource for research on the immune response to SARS-CoV-2. The samples were drawn from two sources: the first 160 participants of the ongoing ImmuneRACE study, and 1,254 subjects contributed by 6 global collaborators. Sample metadata almost always included a de-identified subject ID, COVID-19 status, age in years and sex. Where available, HLA class I and class II types were obtained from metadata supplied by the sample provider rather than from assay-based typing.

A word on this clone: Its antigen is still unknown. Base-call qualities are not available, and no considerably larger clone is one nucleotide away.

Each collaborating institution followed its own protocols to collect whole blood in K2EDTA tubes. For TCRbeta analysis, collaborators shipped samples in one of three forms: frozen whole blood, isolated PBMCs, or DNA extracted from either of those sample types. Spanning cysteine to phenylalanine, the CDR3 consists of 12 amino acids. CDR3 DNA is the only sequence kept; it has 36 bases, read in frame from the first base. The germline V gene specifies MDHEN as CDR1 and SYDVKM as CDR2. The V and J ends are trimmed by 7 bases and 4 bases, leaving 10 bases between them. The immunoSEQ Assay, a bias-controlled multiplex PCR, was used to amplify TCRbeta CDR3 regions from genomic DNA. In the paper's pipeline: Nucleated cell counts per sample were estimated from amplification of reference gene primers within the assay. To quantify the absolute abundance of each unique TCRbeta CDR3 rearrangement, sequence reads were collapsed and filtered. For each sample, productive Simpson clonality was calculated as the square root of Simpson's diversity index across productive rearrangements. The clones in this table, taken by TCRdb from immuneACCESS, are in-frame only. Not every clone is retained; where verified, under half of the shortfall comes from an unresolved V gene, and the cause of the rest is unknown. That table supplies the V and J calls and clone size; D and trimming were determined from the DNA. The sample table lists under 200,000 clones, approximately 90% of them with a count of one. The ten most abundant clones make up approximately 5.5% of the sample.

What the work shows at the level of the full study, not this receptor alone: Clinical and demographic metadata were provided uncurated, with the amount varying by source and participant.

The chain was built from TRBV28 and TRBJ1-2; no confident D gene assignment can be made. This clonotype was obtained from a man aged 35 to 55 with active or convalescent COVID-19. The specimen sequenced was peripheral blood. The nucleotide sequence reads TGTGCCAGCACGGCCGGGTCCTATGGCTACACCTTC. Translated, this gives CASTAGSYGYTF.